This T cell receptor (beta chain) was identified during a study of CXCR3-negative and CXCR3-positive naive CD8 T cells. Study-level background: The study obtained around 150 million TRB reads, about 1.5 +/- 0.3 million per library.

This CDR3 has 14 amino acids. Germline V gives CDR1 MNHNY, CDR2 SVGAGI (reference sequence). TRB cDNA was prepared as libraries by UMI-labeled 5' RACE. TCRdb reanalyzed the 5' RACE reads, giving one entry per CDR3 protein sequence and no DNA. The listing contains tens of thousands of distinct CDR3 sequences. With regard to this clonotype: Its antigen is as yet unknown.

Findings of the study overall: CXCR3-negative naive cells had less hydrophobic TRB CDR3s than did CXCR3-positive naive cells.

The origin of this receptor is a human donor in good health. Some clones in this sample may be carry-over from other donors' samples. The material sequenced was naive CXCR3+ CD8+ T cells from blood. Noted subset: CD45RO-CCR7+CD27+CD95- naive CD8+ T cells expressing CXCR3 (TNR3+). The V gene is TRBV6-6, the J gene TRBJ1-4. This chain's CDR3 is CASMGAVQNEKLFF.